The 10 T cell receptor beta chains given below trace back to one sample, sequenced in a study of siplizumab effects on memory and regulatory T cells. Data came from immunoSEQ multiplex PCR; TCRdb stores just in-frame clones and leaves some out. Of more than 85,000 clones in the sample, roughly nine tenths were seen once. The sequencing input was Tregs sorted from blood. All receptors derive from a human donor in good health.

The rearrangement joins TRBV9 to TRBJ2-1; weak D call: TRBD2 (6 bases). This CDR3 has 15 residues. V lost 3 bases to trimming and J lost 4 bases, with 14 bases between them. CDR1 is SGDLS and CDR2 is YYNGEE in the germline V gene. The CDR3: CASSALFAGYNEQFF. In DNA, the CDR3 is TGTGCCAGCAGCGCCCTCTTTGCGGGATACAATGAGCAGTTCTTC.

This chain joins TRBV18 and TRBJ2-7, with 13 bases matching TRBD2. CDR1 is KGHSH and CDR2 is LQKENI in the germline V gene. Trimming took 3 bases from V and 4 from J; bases not matched to a gene: 6. This CDR3 comprises 16 residues. The CDR3 is CASSPGLAGDGYEQYF. CDR3 coding DNA: TGTGCCAGCTCACCCGGACTAGCGGGAGATGGTTACGAGCAGTACTTC.

The rearrangement uses TRBV9 and TRBJ2-1, with D possibly matching TRBD1 (5 bases). From germline, CDR1 is SGDLS and CDR2 YYNGEE. V lost 0 bases and J 5 bases, leaving 9 bases between the germline ends. The CDR3 has 14 residues. The DNA of the CDR3 is TGTGCCAGCAGCGTAGTGGACACAAACAATGAGCAGTTCTTC. This translates into CASSVVDTNNEQFF.

V is TRBV5-1 and J is TRBJ2-7; 8 bases fit TRBD2. The CDR3 contains 15 residues. From germline, CDR1 is SGHRS and CDR2 YFSETQ. Germline trimming cut 4 bases from V and 4 bases from J; bases unmatched to any gene: 10. As DNA, the CDR3 is TGCGCCAGCAGCCCGGGGGGGCAGGGTACGTACGAGCAGTACTTC. Translating it yields CASSPGGQGTYEQYF. The variable domain in full, completed from reference TRBV5-1 and TRBJ2-7, reads KAGVTQTPRYLIKTRGQQVTLSCSPISGHRSVSWYQQTPGQGLQFLFEYFSETQRNKGNFPGRFSGRQFSNSRSEMNVSTLELGDSALYLCASSPGGQGTYEQYFGPGTRLTVT.

V gene TRBV5-4 combines with J gene TRBJ2-1; D gene ambiguous. The V end was cut by 2 bases, the J end by 7 bases, with 7 bases between. CDR1 and CDR2 (germline): SGHNT, YYREEE (reference sequence). The CDR3 has 12 amino acids. In nucleotides, the CDR3 is TGTGCCAGCAGCTTACAACGGAATGAGCAGTTCTTC. Protein: CASSLQRNEQFF.

V is TRBV7-3 and J is TRBJ2-1; 11 nucleotides line up with TRBD1. The CDR3 contains 15 residues. CDR1 is SGHTA and CDR2 is FQGTGA in the germline V gene. The V segment lost 5 bases and the J segment 7 bases; nucleotides outside the gene matches: 7. The CDR3 sequence is CASSPDRDRGNEQFF. CDR3 DNA sequence: TGTGCCAGCAGCCCAGACCGGGACAGGGGGAATGAGCAGTTCTTC.

The chain joins TRBV6-6 to TRBJ2-3, with D possibly matching TRBD2 (5 bases). Germline values: CDR1 MNHNY, CDR2 SVGAGI (reference sequence). This CDR3 is built from 13 residues. With 2 bases removed from V and 7 bases from J, the gap between germline ends came to 10 bases. CDR3 amino acids: CASSYRTANTQYF. The CDR3 DNA reads TGTGCCAGCAGTTACCGGACTGCTAATACGCAGTATTTT.

The CDR3 DNA reads as TGTGCCAGCAGCTTCTGGAAACTAGCGGGAGTAGCAACGGGAAACGAGCAGTACTTC. Residues: CASSFWKLAGVATGNEQYF. V usage is TRBV7-9 and J usage is TRBJ2-7; 11 nucleotides line up with TRBD2. V lost 3 bases to trimming and J lost 5 bases; unmatched junction nucleotides: 18. Germline CDR1 and CDR2: SEHNR and FQNEAQ (reference sequence). The CDR3 spans 19 residues.

The chain combines TRBV6-1 with TRBJ1-2; maybe TRBD1 (6 bases). The V and J ends lost 3 bases and 6 bases respectively, with 11 bases between them. The germline CDR1 and CDR2 sequences are MNHNS and SASEGT. The CDR3 covers 13 residues. CDR3 sequence (DNA): TGTGCCAGCAGTGACGCAGGGGCTAATGGCTACACCTTC. Translated, it gives CASSDAGANGYTF.

The chain joins TRBV7-3 to TRBJ2-3; the D gene is possibly TRBD1 (6 bases). CDR3 length: 16 amino acids. Germline CDR1 reads SGHTA; CDR2 reads FQGTGA. The V end lost 5 bases, the J end lost 0 bases, and 15 bases lay between the germline ends. CDR3: CASSRNRVSSTDTQYF. In nucleotides, the CDR3 is TGTGCCAGCAGCAGAAACAGGGTTTCCAGCACAGATACGCAGTATTTT.